This T cell receptor beta chain stems from a study of blood T cell repertoires in COVID-19. Study at large: Spain, Italy and the United States supplied samples that represented acute and convalescent COVID-19. Sample material is recorded as cDNA or gDNA derived from T cells, B-cell-depleted T cells, or PBMCs.

V lost 0 bases, J lost 3 bases, and 3 bases stayed unmatched. Germline V gene lookup returns CDR1 KGHSH and CDR2 LQKENI. This CDR3 spans 15 amino acids. Method: immunoSEQ multiplex PCR; TCRdb's copy keeps in-frame clones and lacks some. This table has a few hundred thousand clones, less than 85% appearing once. This sequence originates from a man in his fifties or sixties who had recovered from COVID-19. This chain uses TRBV18 with TRBJ2-7; 9 nucleotides match TRBD1. The material sequenced was peripheral blood. CDR3 amino acids: CASSPPGQGFYEQYF. CDR3 DNA: TGTGCCAGCTCACCACCGGGACAGGGATTCTACGAGCAGTACTTC.